This T cell receptor beta chain was profiled in a study of T cell responses to AZD1222 COVID-19 vaccine. General study results and limits: With two AZD1222 doses given, Spike-specific TCR breadth and depth both rose.

V was cut by 2 bases and J by 2 bases, with 9 bases left in between. The germline V gene encodes CDR1 MNHEY and CDR2 SMNVEV (reference sequence). The CDR3 has 14 residues. Sequenced by immunoSEQ multiplex PCR; TCRdb stores in-frame clones only, minus some. This repertoire shows 150,000 to 180,000 clones, roughly nine tenths found once; its top ten account for approximately 20%. Worth noting for this clone: The antigen remains undetermined. Other DNA sequences in the sample encode the same CDR3.

This specimen consisted of peripheral blood, obtained on day 0 of AZD1222 vaccination. This chain connects TRBV27 to TRBJ1-2; D call uncertain. This receptor was obtained from an adult in good health. The CDR3 nucleotides are TGTGCCAGCAGTTTAAAGGGAGGGAACTATGGCTACACCTTC. Protein product: CASSLKGGNYGYTF.